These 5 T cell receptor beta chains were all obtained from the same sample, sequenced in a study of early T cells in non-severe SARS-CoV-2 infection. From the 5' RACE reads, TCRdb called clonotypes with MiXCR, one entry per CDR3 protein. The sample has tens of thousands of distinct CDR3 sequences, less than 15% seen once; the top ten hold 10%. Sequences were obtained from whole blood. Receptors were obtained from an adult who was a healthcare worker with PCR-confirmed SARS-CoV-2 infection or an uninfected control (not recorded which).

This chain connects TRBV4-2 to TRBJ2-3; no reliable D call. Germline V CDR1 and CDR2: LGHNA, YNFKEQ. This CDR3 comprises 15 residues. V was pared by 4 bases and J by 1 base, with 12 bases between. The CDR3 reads CASSRTEAGTDTQYF. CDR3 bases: TGTGCCAGCAGCCGAACCGAGGCAGGCACAGATACGCAGTATTTT.

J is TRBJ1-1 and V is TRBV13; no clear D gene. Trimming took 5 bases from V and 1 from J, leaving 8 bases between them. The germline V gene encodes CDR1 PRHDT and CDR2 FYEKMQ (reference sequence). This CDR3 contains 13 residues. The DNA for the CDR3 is TGTGCCAGCAGCCTTCAGAGGAACACTGAAGCTTTCTTT. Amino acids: CASSLQRNTEAFF.

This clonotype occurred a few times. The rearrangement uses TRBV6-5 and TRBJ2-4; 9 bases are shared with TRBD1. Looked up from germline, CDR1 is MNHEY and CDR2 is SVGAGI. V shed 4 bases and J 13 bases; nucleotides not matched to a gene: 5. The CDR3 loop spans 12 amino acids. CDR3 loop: CASSSPGTGQYF. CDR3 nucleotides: TGTGCCAGCAGTTCCCCCGGGACAGGGCAGTACTTC.

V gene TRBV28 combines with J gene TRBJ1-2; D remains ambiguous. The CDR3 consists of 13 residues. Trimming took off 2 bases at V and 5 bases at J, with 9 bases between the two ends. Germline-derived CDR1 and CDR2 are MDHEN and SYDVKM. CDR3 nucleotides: TGTGCCAGCAGTTTAATCGGGTTTTATGGCTACACCTTC. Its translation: CASSLIGFYGYTF.

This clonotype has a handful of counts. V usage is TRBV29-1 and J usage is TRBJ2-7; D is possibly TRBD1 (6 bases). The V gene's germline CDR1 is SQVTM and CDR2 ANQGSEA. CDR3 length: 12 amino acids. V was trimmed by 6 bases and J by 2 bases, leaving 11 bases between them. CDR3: CSVTTGAYEQYF. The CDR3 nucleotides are TGCAGCGTGACGACAGGAGCCTACGAGCAGTACTTC.